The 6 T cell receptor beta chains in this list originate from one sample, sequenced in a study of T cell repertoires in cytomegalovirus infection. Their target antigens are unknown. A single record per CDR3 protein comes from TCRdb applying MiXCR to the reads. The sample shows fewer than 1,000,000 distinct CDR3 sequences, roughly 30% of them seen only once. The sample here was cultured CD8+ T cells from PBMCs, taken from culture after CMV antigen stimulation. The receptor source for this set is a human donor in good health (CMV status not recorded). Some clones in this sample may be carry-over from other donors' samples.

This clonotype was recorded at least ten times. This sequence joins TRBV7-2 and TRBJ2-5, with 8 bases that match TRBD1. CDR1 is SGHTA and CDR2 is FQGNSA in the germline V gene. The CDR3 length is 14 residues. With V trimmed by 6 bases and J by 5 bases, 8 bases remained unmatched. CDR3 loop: CASSRRGPWETQYF. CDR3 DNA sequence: TGTGCCAGCAGTCGCAGGGGGCCGTGGGAGACCCAGTACTTC.

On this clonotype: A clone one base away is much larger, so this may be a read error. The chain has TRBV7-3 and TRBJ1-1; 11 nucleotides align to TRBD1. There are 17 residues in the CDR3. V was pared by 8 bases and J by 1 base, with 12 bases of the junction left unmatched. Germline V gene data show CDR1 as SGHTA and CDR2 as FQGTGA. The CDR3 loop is CASCSIGQGATNTEAFF. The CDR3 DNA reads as TGTGCCAGCTGCTCGATTGGACAGGGGGCTACGAACACTGAAGCTTTCTTT. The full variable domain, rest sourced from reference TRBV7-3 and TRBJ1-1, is GAGVSQTPSNKVTEKGKYVELRCDPISGHTALYWYRQSLGQGPEFLIYFQGTGAADDSGLPNDRFFAVRPEGSVSTLKIQRTERGDSAVYLCASCSIGQGATNTEAFFGQGTRLTVV.

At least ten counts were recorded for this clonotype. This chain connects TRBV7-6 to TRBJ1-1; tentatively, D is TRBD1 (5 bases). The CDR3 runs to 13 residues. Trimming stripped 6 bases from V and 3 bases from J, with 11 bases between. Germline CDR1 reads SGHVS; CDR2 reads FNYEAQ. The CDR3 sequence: CASRSRGDTEAFF. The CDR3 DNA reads TGTGCCAGCAGAAGTCGGGGCGACACTGAAGCTTTCTTT.

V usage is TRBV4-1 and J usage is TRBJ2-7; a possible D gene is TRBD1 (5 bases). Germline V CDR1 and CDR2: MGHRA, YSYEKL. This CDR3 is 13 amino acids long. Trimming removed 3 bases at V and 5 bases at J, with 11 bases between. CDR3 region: CASSQAGRHEQYF. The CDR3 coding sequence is TGCGCCAGCAGCCAGGCAGGGCGCCACGAGCAGTACTTC.

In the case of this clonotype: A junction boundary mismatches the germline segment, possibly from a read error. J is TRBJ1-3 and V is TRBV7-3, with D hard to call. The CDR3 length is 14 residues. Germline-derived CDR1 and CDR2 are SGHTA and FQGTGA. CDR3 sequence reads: CASSPGFSGNAIYF. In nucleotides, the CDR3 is TGTGCCAGCAGCCCCGGGTTCTCTGGAAACGCCATATATTTT.

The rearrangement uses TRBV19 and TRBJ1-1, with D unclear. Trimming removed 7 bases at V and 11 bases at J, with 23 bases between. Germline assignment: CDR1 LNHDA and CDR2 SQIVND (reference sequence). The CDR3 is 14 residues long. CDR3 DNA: TGTGCCAGTAAGGGCGCGGGCGCGAGACTGGCCGCTTTCTTT. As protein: CASKGAGARLAAFF.